This paragraph reports one T cell receptor (beta chain). The entry originates in a study of shared T cell receptors in the human thymus. Only in-frame clones appear in the TCRdb table, and some are missing; sequencing was by immunoSEQ multiplex PCR. The repertoire includes under 850,000 clones, 70% to 90% of them detected once, and 0.0095% to 0.012% sits in the top ten. From germline, CDR1 is MNHEY and CDR2 SMNVEV (reference sequence). CDR3 length: 16 residues. Trimming stripped 5 bases from V and 5 bases from J, with 21 bases between. These data are also associated with another study on human thymus T cells. This second study says: Obtained as resections during corrective heart surgery, the thymus tissue was then studied.

The chain combines TRBV27 with TRBJ2-5, with D possibly matching TRBD2 (6 bases). This TCR was recovered from a boy younger than two with a congenital heart defect. The sequencing sample was made of thymocytes. This chain's CDR3 is CASSPCRESRLETQYF. CDR3 sequence (DNA): TGTGCCAGCAGTCCGTGCCGGGAGTCACGACTCGAGACCCAGTACTTC.